This TCR beta chain originates from a study of technical replicates of blood from a few donors. Sequencing used immunoSEQ multiplex PCR; TCRdb keeps in-frame clones, though not all of them. There are 70,000 to 85,000 clones in the sample; roughly 90% occur only once, and 0.42% lies in the top ten. Germline assignment: CDR1 ENHRY and CDR2 SYGVKD. J gave up 3 bases and V 3 bases, and 11 bases lay outside the gene matches. This CDR3 spans 16 amino acids. Material for sequencing was T cells isolated from PBMCs. This chain joins TRBV10-3 and TRBJ2-7; 7 nucleotides match TRBD1. This sequence was found in a human donor in good health. CDR3 sequence: CAISEGGNRGYYEQYF. CDR3 nucleotide sequence: TGTGCCATCAGTGAAGGTGGGAACAGGGGTTACTACGAGCAGTACTTC.